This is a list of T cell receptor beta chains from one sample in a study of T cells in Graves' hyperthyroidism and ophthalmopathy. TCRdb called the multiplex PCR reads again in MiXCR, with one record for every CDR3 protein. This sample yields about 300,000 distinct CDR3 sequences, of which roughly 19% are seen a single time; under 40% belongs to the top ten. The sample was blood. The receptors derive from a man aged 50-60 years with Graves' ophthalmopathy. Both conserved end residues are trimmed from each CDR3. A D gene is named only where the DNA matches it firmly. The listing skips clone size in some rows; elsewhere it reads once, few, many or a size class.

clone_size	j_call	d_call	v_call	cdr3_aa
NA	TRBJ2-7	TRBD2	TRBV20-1	SARTNSGSRYEQY
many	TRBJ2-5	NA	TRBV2	ASSGISAEETQY
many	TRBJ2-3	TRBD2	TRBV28	ASSNRDYYTDTQY
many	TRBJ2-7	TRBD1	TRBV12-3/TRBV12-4	ASRQGQARDEQY
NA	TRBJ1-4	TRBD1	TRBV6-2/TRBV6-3	ASSPGQGNNEKLF
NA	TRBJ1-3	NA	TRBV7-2	ASSPGGVSSGNTIY
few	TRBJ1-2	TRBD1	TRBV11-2	ASSLGTGGIYGYT
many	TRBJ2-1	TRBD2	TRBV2	ASSGREYGF
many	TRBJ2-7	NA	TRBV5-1	ASSPDTGNFYEQY
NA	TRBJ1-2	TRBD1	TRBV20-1	SARGGQGGPFYGYT